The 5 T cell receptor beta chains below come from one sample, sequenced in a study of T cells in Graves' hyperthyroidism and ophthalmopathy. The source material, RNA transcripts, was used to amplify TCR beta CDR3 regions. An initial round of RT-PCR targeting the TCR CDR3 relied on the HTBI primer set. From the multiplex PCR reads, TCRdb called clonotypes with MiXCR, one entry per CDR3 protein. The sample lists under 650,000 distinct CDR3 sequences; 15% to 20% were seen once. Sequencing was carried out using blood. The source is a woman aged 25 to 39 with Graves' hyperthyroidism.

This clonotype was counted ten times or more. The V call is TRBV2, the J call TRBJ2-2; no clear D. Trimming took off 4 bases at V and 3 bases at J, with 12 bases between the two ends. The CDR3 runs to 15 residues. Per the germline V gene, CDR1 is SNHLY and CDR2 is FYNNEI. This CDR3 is CASSGAVPYTGELFF. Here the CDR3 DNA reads TGTGCCAGCAGTGGCGCGGTTCCTTACACCGGGGAGCTGTTTTTT.

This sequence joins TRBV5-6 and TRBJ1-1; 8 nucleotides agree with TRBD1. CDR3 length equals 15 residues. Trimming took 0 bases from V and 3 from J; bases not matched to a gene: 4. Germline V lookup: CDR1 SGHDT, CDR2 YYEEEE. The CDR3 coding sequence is TGTGCCAGCAGCTTGGTGGCAGGGGGCGACACTGAAGCTTTCTTT. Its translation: CASSLVAGGDTEAFF.

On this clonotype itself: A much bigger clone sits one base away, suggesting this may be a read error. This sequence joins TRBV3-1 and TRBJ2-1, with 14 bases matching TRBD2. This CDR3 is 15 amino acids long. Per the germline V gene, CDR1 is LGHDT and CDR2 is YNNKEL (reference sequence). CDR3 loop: CVSSQDGTSGREQFF. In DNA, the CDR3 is TGTGTCAGCAGCCAAGACGGGACTAGCGGGAGAGAGCAGTTCTTC.

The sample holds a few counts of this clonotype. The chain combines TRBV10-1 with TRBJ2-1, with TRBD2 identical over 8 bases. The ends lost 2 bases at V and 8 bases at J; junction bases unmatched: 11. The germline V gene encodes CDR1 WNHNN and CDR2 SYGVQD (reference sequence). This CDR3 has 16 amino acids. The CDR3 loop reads CASSETSGRDNHEQFF. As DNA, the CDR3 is TGCGCCAGCAGTGAGACGAGCGGGAGAGACAATCATGAGCAGTTCTTC.

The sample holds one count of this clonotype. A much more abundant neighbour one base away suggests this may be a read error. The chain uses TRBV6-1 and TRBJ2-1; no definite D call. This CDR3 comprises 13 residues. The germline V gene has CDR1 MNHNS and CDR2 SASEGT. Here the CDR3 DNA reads TGTGCCAGCGGAGAGGCGGTTTACAATGAGCAGTCCTTC. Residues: CASGEAVYNEQSF.